The clone carrying this T cell receptor beta chain was found a few times. Its antigen remains unknown. One entry per CDR3 protein, called by TCRdb with MiXCR from the RT-PCR reads. Of fewer than 650,000 distinct CDR3 sequences in the sample, about an eighth are singletons; the top ten hold around 13%. The CDR3 consists of 12 residues. V dropped 3 bases and J dropped 6 bases, with 5 bases sitting between them. Germline loops: CDR1 MNHEY, CDR2 SMNVEV (reference sequence). This sample is part of a study of response to subunit inactivated influenza vaccine. Study-wide results and limits: T cells newly recruited by each seasonal influenza vaccination are few, the authors suggested.

The receptor was derived from a man in his fifties who received an inactivated influenza vaccine. Source: PBMCs from blood, taken roughly 6 weeks after vaccination. The chain uses TRBV27 and TRBJ2-2, with no clear D. For the CDR3, the DNA is TGTGCCAGCAGTTTTTTATCCGGGGAGCTGTTTTTT. Its translation is CASSFLSGELFF.